This TCR beta chain was recorded in a study of shared clonotypes between healthy human individuals. Regarding the study as a whole: Naive CD4 clonotypes were shared across a handful of donors at around 5%.

As concerns this clone: Antigen unknown.

The authors split each subset's genomic DNA evenly across several immunoSEQ plates. In the source study's methods: ImmunoSEQ junction-only sequences lacked quality scores, so their filtering differed. This table comes from immunoSEQ multiplex PCR, and its TCRdb copy is limited to in-frame clones, with some not included. V and J calls and clone size are those listed in that table; D and trimming were worked out from the DNA. The sample shows about 2 million clones, about 95% of them seen only once. The V end was cut by 0 bases, the J end by 1 base, with 14 bases between. CDR1 SGHDT and CDR2 YYEEEE come from the germline V gene. This CDR3 comprises 16 residues. Terminally differentiated effector memory CD45RA+ cells were left out of the naive CD8 fraction, which was CD45RO-negative and positively selected for CCR7.

The sample taken for sequencing was naive CD8+ T cells sorted from blood. This clonotype was obtained from a man aged 18-30 years in good health. The chain combines TRBV5-6 with TRBJ2-7; TRBD1 is a possible D gene (5 bases). The CDR3 here is CASSLGGGAWSYEQYF. The CDR3 DNA sequence: TGTGCCAGCAGCTTGGGAGGTGGGGCGTGGTCCTACGAGCAGTACTTC.